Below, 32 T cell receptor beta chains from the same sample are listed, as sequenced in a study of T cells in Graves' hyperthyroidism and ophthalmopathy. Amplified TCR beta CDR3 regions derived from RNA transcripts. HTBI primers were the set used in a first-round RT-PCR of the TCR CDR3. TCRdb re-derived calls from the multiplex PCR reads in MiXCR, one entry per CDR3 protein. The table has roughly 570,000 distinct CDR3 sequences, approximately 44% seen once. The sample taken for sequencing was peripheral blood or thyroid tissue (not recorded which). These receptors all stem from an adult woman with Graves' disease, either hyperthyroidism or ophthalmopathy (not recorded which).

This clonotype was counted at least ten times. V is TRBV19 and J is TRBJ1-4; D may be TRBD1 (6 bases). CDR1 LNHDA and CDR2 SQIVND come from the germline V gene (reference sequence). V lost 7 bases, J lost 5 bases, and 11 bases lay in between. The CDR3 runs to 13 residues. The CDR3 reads CASTDRQNEKLFF. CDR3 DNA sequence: TGTGCCAGTACCGACAGGCAGAATGAAAAACTGTTTTTT.

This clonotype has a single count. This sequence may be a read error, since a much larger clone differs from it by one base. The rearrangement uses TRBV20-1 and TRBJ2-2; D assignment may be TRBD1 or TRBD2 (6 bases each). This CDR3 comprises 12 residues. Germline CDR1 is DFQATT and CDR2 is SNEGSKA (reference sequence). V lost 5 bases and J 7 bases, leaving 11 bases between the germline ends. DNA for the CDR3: TGCAGTGCTGGAGGGGGACACGGGGAGCTGTTTTTT. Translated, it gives CSAGGGHGELFF.

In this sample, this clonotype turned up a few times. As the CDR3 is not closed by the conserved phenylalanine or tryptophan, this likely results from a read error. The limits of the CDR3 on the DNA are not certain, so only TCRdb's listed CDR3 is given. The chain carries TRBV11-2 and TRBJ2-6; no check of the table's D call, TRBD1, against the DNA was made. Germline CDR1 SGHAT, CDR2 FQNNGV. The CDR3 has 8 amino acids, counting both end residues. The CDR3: CASSSLGQ.

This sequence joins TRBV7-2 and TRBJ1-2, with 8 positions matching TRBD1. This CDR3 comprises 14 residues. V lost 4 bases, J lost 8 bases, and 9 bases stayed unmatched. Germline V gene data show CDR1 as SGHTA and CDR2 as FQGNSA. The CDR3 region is CASSSEDRGRGYTF. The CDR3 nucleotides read TGTGCCAGCAGCTCTGAAGACAGGGGTCGGGGCTACACCTTC. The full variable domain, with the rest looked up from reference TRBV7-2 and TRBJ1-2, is GAGVSQSPSNKVTEKGKDVELRCDPISGHTALYWYRQSLGQGLEFLIYFQGNSAPDKSGLPSDRFSAERTGGSVSTLTIQRTQQEDSAVYLCASSSEDRGRGYTFGSGTRLTVV.

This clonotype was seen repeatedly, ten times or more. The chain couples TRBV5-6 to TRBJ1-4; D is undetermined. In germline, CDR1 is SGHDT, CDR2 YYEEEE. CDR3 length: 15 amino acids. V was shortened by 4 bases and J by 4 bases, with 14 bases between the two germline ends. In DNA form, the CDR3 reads TGTGCCAGCAGCCCCTCAGGAGTCTATAATGAAAAACTGTTTTTT. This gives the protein CASSPSGVYNEKLFF.

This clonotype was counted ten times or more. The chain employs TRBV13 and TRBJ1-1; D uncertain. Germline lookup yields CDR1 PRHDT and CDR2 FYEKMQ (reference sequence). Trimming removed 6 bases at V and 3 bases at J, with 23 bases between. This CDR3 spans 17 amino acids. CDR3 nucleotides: TGTGCCAGCAGTTACCCCCGGGCGGGCTGGTCGGACACTGAAGCTTTCTTT. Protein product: CASSYPRAGWSDTEAFF. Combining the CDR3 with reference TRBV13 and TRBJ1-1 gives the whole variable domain AAGVIQSPRHLIKEKRETATLKCYPIPRHDTVYWYQQGPGQDPQFLISFYEKMQSDKGSIPDRFSAQQFSDYHSELNMSSLELGDSALYFCASSYPRAGWSDTEAFFGQGTRLTVV.

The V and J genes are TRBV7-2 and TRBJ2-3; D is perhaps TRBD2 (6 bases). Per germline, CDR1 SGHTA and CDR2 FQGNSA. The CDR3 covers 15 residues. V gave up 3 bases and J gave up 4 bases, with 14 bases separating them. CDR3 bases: TGTGCCAGCAGCTTGGCTAGCGCACGATCAGATACGCAGTATTTT. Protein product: CASSLASARSDTQYF.

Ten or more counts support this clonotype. The CDR3 DNA reads as TGTGCCAGCGACAGCTACGAGCAGTACTTC. It is translated as CASDSYEQYF. This rearrangement joins TRBV6-1 to TRBJ2-7; weak D call: TRBD1 (5 bases). Trimming left V 8 bases short and J 3 bases short, with 5 bases between. Germline lookup yields CDR1 MNHNS and CDR2 SASEGT. The CDR3 consists of 10 residues.

CDR3 amino acids: CASSSGDRELFF. For the CDR3, the DNA is TGCGCCAGCAGTTCTGGGGACAGGGAGCTGTTTTTT. The chain couples TRBV5-1 to TRBJ2-2, with a possible D match to TRBD1 (6 bases). Germline V gene data show CDR1 as SGHRS and CDR2 as YFSETQ. The CDR3 has 12 amino acids. The V and J ends lost 5 bases and 9 bases respectively, with 11 bases between them.

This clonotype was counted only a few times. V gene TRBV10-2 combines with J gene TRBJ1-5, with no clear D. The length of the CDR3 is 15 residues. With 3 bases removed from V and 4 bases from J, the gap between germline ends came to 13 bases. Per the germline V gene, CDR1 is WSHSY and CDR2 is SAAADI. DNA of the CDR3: TGCGCCAGCAGTGATCTCTCGGACGGGAATCAGCCCCAGCATTTT. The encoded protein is CASSDLSDGNQPQHF.

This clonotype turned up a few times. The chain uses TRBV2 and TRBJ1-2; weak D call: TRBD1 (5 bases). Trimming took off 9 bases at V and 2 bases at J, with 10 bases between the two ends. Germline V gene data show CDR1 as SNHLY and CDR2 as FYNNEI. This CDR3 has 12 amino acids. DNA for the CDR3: TGTGCCAGTGGTCAGGGAAACTATGGCTACACCTTC. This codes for CASGQGNYGYTF.

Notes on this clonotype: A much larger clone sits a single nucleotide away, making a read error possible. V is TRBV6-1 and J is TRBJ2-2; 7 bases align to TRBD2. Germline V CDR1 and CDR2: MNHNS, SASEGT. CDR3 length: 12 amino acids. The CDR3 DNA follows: TGTACCACCCTTGGGGGGGCCGGGGAGCTGTTTTTT. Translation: CTTLGGAGELFF.

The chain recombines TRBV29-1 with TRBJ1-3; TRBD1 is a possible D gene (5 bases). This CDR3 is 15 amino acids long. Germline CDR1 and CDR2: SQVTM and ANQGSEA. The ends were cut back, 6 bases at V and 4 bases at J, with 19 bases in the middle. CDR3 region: CSVEPGPSRGNTIYF. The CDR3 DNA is TGCAGCGTGGAACCGGGGCCCAGTCGAGGAAACACCATATATTTT. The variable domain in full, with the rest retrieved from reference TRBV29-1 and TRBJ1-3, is SAVISQKPSRDICQRGTSLTIQCQVDSQVTMMFWYRQQPGQSLTLIATANQGSEATYESGFVIDKFPISRPNLTFSTLTVSNMSPEDSSIYLCSVEPGPSRGNTIYFGEGSWLTVV.

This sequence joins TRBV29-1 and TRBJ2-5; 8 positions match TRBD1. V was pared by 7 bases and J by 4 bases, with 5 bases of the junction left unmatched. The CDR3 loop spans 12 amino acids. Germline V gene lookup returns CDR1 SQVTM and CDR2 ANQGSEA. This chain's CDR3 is CSDRDRLETQYF. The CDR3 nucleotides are TGCAGCGACCGGGACAGGTTAGAGACCCAGTACTTC.

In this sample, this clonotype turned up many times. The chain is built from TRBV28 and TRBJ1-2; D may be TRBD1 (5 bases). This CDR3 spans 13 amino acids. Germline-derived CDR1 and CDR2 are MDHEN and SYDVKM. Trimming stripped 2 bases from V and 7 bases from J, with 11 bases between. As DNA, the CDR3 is TGTGCCAGCAGTTTACCAGGGAAAAGTGGCTACACCTTC. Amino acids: CASSLPGKSGYTF.

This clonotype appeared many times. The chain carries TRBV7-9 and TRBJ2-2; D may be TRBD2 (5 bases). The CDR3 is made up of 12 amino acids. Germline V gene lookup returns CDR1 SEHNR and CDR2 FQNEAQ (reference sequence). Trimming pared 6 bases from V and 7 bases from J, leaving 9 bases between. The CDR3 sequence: CASSRAGGELFF. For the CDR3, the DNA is TGTGCCAGCAGTCGGGCGGGCGGGGAGCTGTTTTTT.

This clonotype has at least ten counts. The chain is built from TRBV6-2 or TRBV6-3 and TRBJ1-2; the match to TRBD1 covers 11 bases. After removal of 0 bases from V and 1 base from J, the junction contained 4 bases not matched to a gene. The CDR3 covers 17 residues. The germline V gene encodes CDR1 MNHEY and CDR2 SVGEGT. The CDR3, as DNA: TGTGCCAGCAGTTACTCTCGGACAGGGGGCTATAACTATGGCTACACCTTC. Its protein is CASSYSRTGGYNYGYTF.

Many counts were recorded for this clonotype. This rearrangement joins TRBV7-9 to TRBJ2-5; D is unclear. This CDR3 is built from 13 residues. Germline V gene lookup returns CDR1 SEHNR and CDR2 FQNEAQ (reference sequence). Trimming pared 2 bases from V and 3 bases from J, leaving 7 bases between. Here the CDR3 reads CASSLPPKETQYF. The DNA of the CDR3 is TGTGCCAGCAGCTTACCTCCTAAAGAGACCCAGTACTTC. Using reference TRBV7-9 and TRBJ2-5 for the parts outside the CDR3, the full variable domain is DTGVSQNPRHKITKRGQNVTFRCDPISEHNRLYWYRQTLGQGPEFLTYFQNEAQLEKSRLLSDRFSAERPKGSFSTLEIQRTEQGDSAMYLCASSLPPKETQYFGPGTRLLVL.

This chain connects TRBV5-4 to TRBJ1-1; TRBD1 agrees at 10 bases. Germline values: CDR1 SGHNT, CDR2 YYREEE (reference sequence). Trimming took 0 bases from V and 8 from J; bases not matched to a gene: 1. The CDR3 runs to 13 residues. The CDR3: CASSLEGQGEAFF. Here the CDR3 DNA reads TGTGCCAGCAGCTTGGAGGGACAGGGGGAAGCTTTCTTT.

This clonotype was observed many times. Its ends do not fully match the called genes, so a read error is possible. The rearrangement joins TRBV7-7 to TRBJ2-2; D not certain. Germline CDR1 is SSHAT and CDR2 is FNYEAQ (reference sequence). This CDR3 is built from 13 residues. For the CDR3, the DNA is TGTGCTAGCAGCCCCCATGGGGCCGGGGAGCTGTTTTTT. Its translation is CASSPHGAGELFF.

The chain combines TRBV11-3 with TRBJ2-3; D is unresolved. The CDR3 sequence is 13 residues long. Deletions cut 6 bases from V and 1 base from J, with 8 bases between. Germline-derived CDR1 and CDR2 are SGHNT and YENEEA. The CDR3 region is CASRPLGTDTQYF. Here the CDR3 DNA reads TGTGCCAGCAGACCTCTGGGCACAGATACGCAGTATTTT.

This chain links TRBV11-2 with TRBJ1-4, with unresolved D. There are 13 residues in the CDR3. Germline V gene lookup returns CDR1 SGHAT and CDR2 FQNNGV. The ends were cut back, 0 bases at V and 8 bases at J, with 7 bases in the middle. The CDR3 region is CASSLDRGEKLFF. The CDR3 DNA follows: TGTGCCAGCAGCTTAGATCGGGGAGAAAAACTGTTTTTT.

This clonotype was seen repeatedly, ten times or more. In DNA, the CDR3 is TGCGCCAGCAGCCAGAGGGACGGCTTGTCGGAGCAGTACTTC. The encoded protein is CASSQRDGLSEQYF. This chain connects TRBV4-1 to TRBJ2-7; TRBD1 or TRBD2 may be the D gene (5 bases each). V lost 3 bases to trimming and J lost 7 bases, with 16 bases between them. The length of the CDR3 is 14 residues. The V gene's germline CDR1 is MGHRA and CDR2 YSYEKL.

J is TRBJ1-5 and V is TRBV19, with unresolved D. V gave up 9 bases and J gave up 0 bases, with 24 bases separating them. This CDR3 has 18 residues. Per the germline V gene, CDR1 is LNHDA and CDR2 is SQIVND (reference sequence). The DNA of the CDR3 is TGTGCCAGCAGTTTTCCGGAAGGCGTCCGTTATAGCAATCAGCCCCAGCATTTT. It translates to CASSFPEGVRYSNQPQHF.

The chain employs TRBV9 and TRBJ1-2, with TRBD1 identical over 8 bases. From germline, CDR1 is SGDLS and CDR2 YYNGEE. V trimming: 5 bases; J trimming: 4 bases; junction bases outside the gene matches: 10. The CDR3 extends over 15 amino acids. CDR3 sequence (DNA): TGTGCCAGCAGTTCCGCCCGACAGGGGAGCTATGGCTACACCTTC. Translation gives CASSSARQGSYGYTF.

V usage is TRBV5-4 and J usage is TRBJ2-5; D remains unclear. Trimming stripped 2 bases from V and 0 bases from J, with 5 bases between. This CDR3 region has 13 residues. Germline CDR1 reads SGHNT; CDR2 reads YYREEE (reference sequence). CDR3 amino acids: CASSFGYQETQYF. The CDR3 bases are TGTGCCAGCAGCTTCGGTTACCAAGAGACCCAGTACTTC.

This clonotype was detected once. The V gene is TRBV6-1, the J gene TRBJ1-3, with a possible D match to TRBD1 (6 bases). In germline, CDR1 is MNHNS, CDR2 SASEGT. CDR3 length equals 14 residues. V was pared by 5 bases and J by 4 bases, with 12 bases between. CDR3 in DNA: TGTGCCAGCAGTACCGGACAGCAGGGAAACACCATATATTTT. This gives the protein CASSTGQQGNTIYF.

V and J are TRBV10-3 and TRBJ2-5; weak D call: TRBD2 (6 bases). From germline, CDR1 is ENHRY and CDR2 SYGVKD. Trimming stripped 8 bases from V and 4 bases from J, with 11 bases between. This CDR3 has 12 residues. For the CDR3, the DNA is TGTGCCATCTCGAAAGCGGGAGAGACCCAGTACTTC. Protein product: CAISKAGETQYF.

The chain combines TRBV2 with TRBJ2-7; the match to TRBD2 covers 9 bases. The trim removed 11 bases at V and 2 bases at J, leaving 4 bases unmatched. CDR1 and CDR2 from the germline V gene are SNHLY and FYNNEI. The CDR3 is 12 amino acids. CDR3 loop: CAGGGVAYEQYF. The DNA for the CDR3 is TGTGCCGGCGGGGGGGTCGCCTACGAGCAGTACTTC.

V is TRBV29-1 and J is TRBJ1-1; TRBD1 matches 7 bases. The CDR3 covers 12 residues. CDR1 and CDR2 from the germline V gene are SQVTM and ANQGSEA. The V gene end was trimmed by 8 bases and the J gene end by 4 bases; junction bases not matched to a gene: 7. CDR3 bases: TGCAGCACAAGGCAGGGGGTCACTGAAGCTTTCTTT. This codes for CSTRQGVTEAFF.

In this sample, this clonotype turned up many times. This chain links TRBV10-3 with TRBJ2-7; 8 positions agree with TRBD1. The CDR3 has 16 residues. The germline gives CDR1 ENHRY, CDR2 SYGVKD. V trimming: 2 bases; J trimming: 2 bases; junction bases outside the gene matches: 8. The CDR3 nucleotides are TGTGCCATCAGTGAGGCGACAGGGGAAAGGACCTACGAGCAGTACTTC. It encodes CAISEATGERTYEQYF.

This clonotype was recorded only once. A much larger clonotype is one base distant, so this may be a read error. The chain's CDR3 is CTSSLSRFGNTIYF. The CDR3 DNA reads as TGTACCAGCAGTTTATCCAGATTTGGAAACACCATATATTTT. The genes are TRBV6-5 and TRBJ1-3, with D unclear. Germline V gene data show CDR1 as MNHEY and CDR2 as SVGAGI. The CDR3 length is 14 residues.